Each of the 3 T cell receptor beta chains below was sequenced from the same sample in a study of regulatory T cells in long-lasting Graves disease. Time point meaning: newly diagnosed GD, antithyroid drugs for less than 3 months. There was RNA extracted from PBMCs, and the TCR library was made from it. With iRepertoire HTBI primers and Arm-PCR of CDR3 regions, TCR beta libraries were built. TCRdb reprocessed the multiplex PCR reads via MiXCR and lists one record per CDR3 protein. The sample has 320,000 or so distinct CDR3 sequences, 18% seen once. This sample comprised peripheral blood mononuclear cells (PBMCs), obtained at new diagnosis, from a patient treated with antithyroid drugs. The receptor source for this set is a female donor with Graves disease.

At least ten counts were recorded for this clonotype. The V gene is TRBV28, the J gene TRBJ1-1; 7 bases are a match to TRBD1. Germline lookup yields CDR1 MDHEN and CDR2 SYDVKM. This CDR3 is built from 14 residues. V lost 6 bases to trimming and J lost 1 base; unmatched junction nucleotides: 5. The CDR3 DNA follows: TGTGCCAGCAGCCCAAGGGGGCGGAACACTGAAGCTTTCTTT. This gives the protein CASSPRGRNTEAFF.

J is TRBJ2-1 and V is TRBV28; D perhaps matches TRBD2 (6 bases). V was shortened by 5 bases and J by 9 bases, with 11 bases between the two germline ends. Looked up from germline, CDR1 is MDHEN and CDR2 is SYDVKM. The CDR3 covers 12 residues. DNA for the CDR3: TGTGCCAGCAGTCCCCGACTAGTTGAGCAGTTCTTC. Its protein product is CASSPRLVEQFF.

This clonotype was found many times. This chain joins TRBV7-9 and TRBJ1-1; D is undetermined. Germline CDR1 reads SEHNR; CDR2 reads FQNEAQ (reference sequence). The CDR3 runs to 13 residues. The V gene lost 1 base and the J gene lost 8 bases, with 11 bases spanning the gap. CDR3 coding DNA: TGTGCCAGCAGCTTAGGCAGCCCCCGAGAAGCTTTCTTT. Translated: CASSLGSPREAFF.